This T cell receptor (beta chain) was obtained from a study of T-cell reconstitution after alpha-beta-depleted transplantation in children. Whole-study findings and limits: The study traced high day-60 TCRbeta diversity in some patients to surviving recipient T cells and thymic progenitors.

As regards this clonotype: Antigen: not known.

The germline CDR1 and CDR2 sequences are SGHTA and FQGNSA. Trimming shortened V by 5 bases and J by 5 bases, and 15 bases separated the two germline ends. The CDR3 is made up of 14 amino acids. A library of TCRbeta sequences, prepared with unique molecular identifiers, was generated. In TCRdb, the PCR reads were re-called with MiXCR into one record per CDR3 protein. This sample yields 95,000 to 150,000 distinct CDR3 sequences, of which under 30% are seen a single time; about 10% belongs to the top ten. The material sequenced was PBMCs, mostly from graft donor cells, taken 180 days after TCRalphabeta/CD19-depleted stem cell transplant. The clonotype was recovered from a male patient between 2 and 10 years old who had a stem cell transplant for chronic granulomatous disease, so the T cells may come from the graft donor. The rearrangement uses TRBV7-2 and TRBJ2-5; unclear D gene. CDR3 DNA: TGTGCCAGCAGCCCGATCGCAGCGTGGGAGACCCAGTACTTC. This gives the protein CASSPIAAWETQYF.